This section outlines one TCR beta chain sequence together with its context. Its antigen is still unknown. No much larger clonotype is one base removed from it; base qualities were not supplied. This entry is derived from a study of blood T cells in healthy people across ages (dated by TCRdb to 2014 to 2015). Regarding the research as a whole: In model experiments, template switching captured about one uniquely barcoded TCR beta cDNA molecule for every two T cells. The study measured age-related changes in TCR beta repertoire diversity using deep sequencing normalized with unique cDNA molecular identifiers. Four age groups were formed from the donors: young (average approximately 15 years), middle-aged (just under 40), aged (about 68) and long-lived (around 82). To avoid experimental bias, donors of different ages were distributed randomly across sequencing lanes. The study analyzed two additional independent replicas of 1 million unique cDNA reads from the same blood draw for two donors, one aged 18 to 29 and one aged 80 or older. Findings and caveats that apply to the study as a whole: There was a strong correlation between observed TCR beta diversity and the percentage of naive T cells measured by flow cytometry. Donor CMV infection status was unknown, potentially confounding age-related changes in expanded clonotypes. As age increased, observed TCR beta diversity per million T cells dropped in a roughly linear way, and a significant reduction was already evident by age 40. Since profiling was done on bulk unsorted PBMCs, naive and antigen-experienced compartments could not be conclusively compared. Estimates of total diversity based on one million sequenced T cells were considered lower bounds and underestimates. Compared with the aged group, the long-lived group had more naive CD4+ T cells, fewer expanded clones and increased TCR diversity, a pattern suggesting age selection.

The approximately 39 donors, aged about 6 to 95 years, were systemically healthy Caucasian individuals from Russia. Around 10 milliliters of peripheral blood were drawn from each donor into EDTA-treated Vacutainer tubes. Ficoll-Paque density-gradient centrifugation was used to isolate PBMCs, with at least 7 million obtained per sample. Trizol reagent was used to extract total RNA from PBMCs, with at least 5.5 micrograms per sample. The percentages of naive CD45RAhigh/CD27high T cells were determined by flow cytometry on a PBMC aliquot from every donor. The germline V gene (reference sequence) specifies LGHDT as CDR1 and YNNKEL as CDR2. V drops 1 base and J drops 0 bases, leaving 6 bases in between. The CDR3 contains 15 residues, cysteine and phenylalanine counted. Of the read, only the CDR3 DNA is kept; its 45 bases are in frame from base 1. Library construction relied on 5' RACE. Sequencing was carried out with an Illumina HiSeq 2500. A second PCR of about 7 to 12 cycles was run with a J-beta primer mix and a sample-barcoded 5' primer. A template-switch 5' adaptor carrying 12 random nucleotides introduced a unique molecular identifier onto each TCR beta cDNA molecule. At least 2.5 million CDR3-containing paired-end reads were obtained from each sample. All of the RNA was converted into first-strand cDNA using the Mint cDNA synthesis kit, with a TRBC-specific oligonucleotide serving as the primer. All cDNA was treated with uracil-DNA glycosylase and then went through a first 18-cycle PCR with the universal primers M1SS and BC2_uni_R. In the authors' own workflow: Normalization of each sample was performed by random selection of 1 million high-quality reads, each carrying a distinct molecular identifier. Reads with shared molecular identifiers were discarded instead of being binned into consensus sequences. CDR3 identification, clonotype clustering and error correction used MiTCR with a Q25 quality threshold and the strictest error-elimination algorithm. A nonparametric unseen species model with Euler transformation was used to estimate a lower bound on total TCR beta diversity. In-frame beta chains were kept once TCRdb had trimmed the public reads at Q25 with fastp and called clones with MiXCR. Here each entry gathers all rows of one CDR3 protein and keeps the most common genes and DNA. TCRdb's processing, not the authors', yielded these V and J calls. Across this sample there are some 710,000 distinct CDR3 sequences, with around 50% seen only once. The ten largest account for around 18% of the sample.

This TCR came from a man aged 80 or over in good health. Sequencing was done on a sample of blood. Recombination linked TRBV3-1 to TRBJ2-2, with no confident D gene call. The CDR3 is CASSQGRANTGELFF. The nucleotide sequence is TGTGCCAGCAGCCAAGGTCGGGCGAACACCGGGGAGCTGTTTTTT.